This entry is about one T cell receptor beta chain. Its target is not known. This sample stems from a study of CD8 T cells in Susac syndrome. Reverse transcription used roughly 0.45 to 1 ug RNA and random hexamers. The amplification used immunoSEQ multiplex PCR on TCR beta CDR3; it spanned 54 Vbeta and 13 Jbeta. TCRdb redid the calling of the immunoSEQ multiplex PCR reads with MiXCR, one entry per CDR3 protein. The sample consists of around 70,000 distinct CDR3 sequences, just under 95% of them appearing once. Purification of the CD8+ and CD4+ T cells relied on negative isolation, and TEMRA cells underwent FACS enrichment. The CDR3 loop spans 18 amino acids. Looked up from germline, CDR1 is SQVTM and CDR2 is ANQGSEA. Trimming left V 4 bases short and J 0 bases short, with 21 bases between. Overall study results and limits: The study recognized that the number of individuals in its TCR sequencing and HLA analysis was relatively small.

This sequence joins TRBV29-1 and TRBJ2-2, with D hard to call. The sequencing sample was made of CD8+ T cells from PBMCs. This TCR was sampled from a human donor with multiple sclerosis. CDR3 in amino acids: CSVVSPAAAHANTGELFF. The CDR3 DNA is TGCAGCGTTGTGTCCCCTGCTGCTGCCCACGCGAACACCGGGGAGCTGTTTTTT.